This T cell receptor (beta chain) was observed in a study of vaccination and CD4 T cells after COVID-19. Study in general: Convalescent donors: six male, four female; seven Caucasian, two Asian, one multiracial, two Hispanic.

The CDR3 contains 15 residues. Trimming removed 5 bases from V and 7 bases from J; junction bases left unmatched: 11. Germline values: CDR1 MNHNS, CDR2 SASEGT. With the Oncomine TCR Beta short-read assay, DNA from cultured CD4+ T cells was sequenced. The source of extracted genomic DNA was cultured CD4+ T cells. TCRdb recomputed calls from the PCR reads with MiXCR, one row per CDR3 protein. The data contain around 20,000 distinct CDR3 sequences, roughly three fifths of them singletons. Study-wide points: Researchers report that 304 of 307 vaccine-specific clones in convalescent patients proved spike mono-reactive.

The sample's treatment: roughly ten-day PBMC culture with coronavirus spike peptide pools or control peptides (ViraFEST assay). Via ViraFEST, peptide pools expanded antigen-specific T cells before TCR sequencing. Comments on this clonotype: Its specificity is unknown.

This chain connects TRBV6-1 to TRBJ1-5, with 7 bases matching TRBD1. The TCR comes from a human donor who received a COVID-19 vaccine. The sample consisted of CD4+ T cells from blood, cultured in vitro, taken after SARS-CoV-2 vaccination. In nucleotides, the CDR3 is TGTGCCAGCAGTCTCCAGGGACAGACCCGACAGCCCCAGCATTTT. Its protein is CASSLQGQTRQPQHF.